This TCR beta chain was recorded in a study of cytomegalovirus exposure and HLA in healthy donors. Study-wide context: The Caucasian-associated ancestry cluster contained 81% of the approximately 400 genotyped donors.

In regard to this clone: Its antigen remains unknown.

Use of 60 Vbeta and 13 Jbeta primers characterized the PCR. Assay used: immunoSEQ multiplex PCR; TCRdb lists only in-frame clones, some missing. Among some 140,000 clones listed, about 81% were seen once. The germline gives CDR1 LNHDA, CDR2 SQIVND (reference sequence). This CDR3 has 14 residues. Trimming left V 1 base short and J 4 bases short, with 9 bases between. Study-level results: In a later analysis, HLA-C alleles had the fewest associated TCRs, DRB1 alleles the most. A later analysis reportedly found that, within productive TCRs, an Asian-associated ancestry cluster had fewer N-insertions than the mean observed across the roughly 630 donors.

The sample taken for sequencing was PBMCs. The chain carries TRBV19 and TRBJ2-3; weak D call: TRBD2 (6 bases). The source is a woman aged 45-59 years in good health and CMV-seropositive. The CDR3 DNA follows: TGTGCCAGTAGTATAGTTAGCGGTGCAGATACGCAGTATTTT. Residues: CASSIVSGADTQYF.